Included here is one TCR beta chain sequence, with context. There is no known antigen for this receptor. Base quality data are lacking; no much larger clone is found one base away. From its cysteine to its phenylalanine, the CDR3 spans 13 amino acids. CDR3 DNA is the only sequence kept; it has 39 bases, read in frame from the first base. For CDR1 and CDR2, the germline V gene lists LGHNA and YSLEER. Trimming takes 0 bases from V and 8 bases from J, and the germline ends sit 10 bases apart. The sample is drawn from a study of blood T cell repertoires in COVID-19 (dated by TCRdb to 2019 to 2021). Turning to the overall study: Samples from collaborators originated in the United States, Italy and Spain and spanned both the acute and convalescent phases of COVID-19. The prospective study material was composed of cDNA or gDNA derived from T cells, B-cell-depleted T cells, or PBMCs. Subjects who had been exposed to COVID-19, were actively infected with it, or had recovered from it provided the deeply sampled blood TCRbeta repertoires that made up the dataset. The repertoires were released in a freely available public database intended as a resource for research on the immune response to SARS-CoV-2. Samples were obtained from the ongoing ImmuneRACE study (first 160 participants) and from 1,200 or so subjects provided by 6 global collaborators. A de-identified subject ID, COVID-19 status, age in years and sex were almost always included in the sample metadata. HLA class I and class II types, where available, came from metadata supplied by the sample provider rather than from assay-based typing. Overall results and qualifications from the work: How much clinical and demographic metadata was included differed by source and by participant, and the metadata was provided uncurated.

Enrolling through a virtual design, the prospective study's participants ranged in age from roughly 18 to 89 years and lived across roughly 23 United States geographic areas. To assign participants to cohorts, the prospective study relied on clinical history that participants themselves reported in a screening survey and a study questionnaire. Recovered participants in ImmuneRACE Cohort 3 were defined as having two consecutive negative NP/OP PCR tests, clearance from a healthcare professional, or resolution of symptoms. Each participant in the prospective study had whole blood, serum and a nasopharyngeal or oropharyngeal swab collected by mobile phlebotomists. Prospective study participants could optionally give additional blood draws and questionnaires over an approximately two-month period. Before DNA extraction, blood samples from the prospective study were shipped at room temperature or frozen.

TCRbeta CDR3 regions were amplified from genomic DNA using the immunoSEQ Assay, a bias-controlled multiplex PCR. For the original study's pipeline: Nucleated cell counts per sample were estimated from amplification of reference gene primers within the assay. To quantify the absolute abundance of each unique TCRbeta CDR3 rearrangement, sequence reads were collapsed and filtered. For each sample, productive Simpson clonality was calculated as the square root of Simpson's diversity index over productive rearrangements. TCRdb obtained this table from immuneACCESS and retained in-frame rearrangements with V and J assigned. These tables miss some clones; where compared with another copy, unresolved V genes account for less than half of the shortfall, and the remainder is unexplained. V and J calls and clone size are given by that table; D and trimming were obtained from the DNA. Here the sample has a few hundred thousand clones; under 90% occur a single time. The ten biggest clones cover around 9% of the sample.

This clonotype originated in a woman in her 30s who had recovered from COVID-19. Recombination linked TRBV4-3 to TRBJ1-1; the D gene cannot be resolved reliably. Sequences were obtained from PBMCs or T cells enriched from blood (not recorded which). The CDR3 in this case is CASSQDLGREAFF. The nucleotides read TGCGCCAGCAGCCAAGATCTGGGCAGGGAAGCTTTCTTT.